The 5 T cell receptor beta chains below all came from one sample that was sequenced in a study of cytomegalovirus exposure and HLA in healthy donors. The PCR ran on 60 Vbeta and 13 Jbeta primers. Method: immunoSEQ multiplex PCR; TCRdb's copy keeps in-frame clones and lacks some. Its listing shows some 72,000 clones. The sequenced material came from PBMCs. These receptors all come from a man aged 30 to 45 in good health and CMV-seronegative.

The gene calls are TRBV5-1 and TRBJ2-2; D is unresolved. The germline CDR1 and CDR2 sequences are SGHRS and YFSETQ. Trimming pared 7 bases from V and 5 bases from J, leaving 21 bases between. The CDR3 contains 16 residues. CDR3 sequence reads: CASGPSFRTATGELFF. In DNA form, the CDR3 reads TGCGCCAGCGGCCCAAGTTTTCGAACAGCTACCGGGGAGCTGTTTTTT.

This chain links TRBV5-4 with TRBJ2-1; TRBD2 matches at 12 bases. Germline lookup yields CDR1 SGHNT and CDR2 YYREEE (reference sequence). The CDR3 has 18 residues. The junction had 9 bases not matched to a gene; V was cut back by 3 bases and J by 2 bases. CDR3 amino acids: CASSSGRTSGGTYNEQFF. CDR3 bases: TGTGCCAGCAGCTCAGGACGCACTAGCGGGGGGACCTACAATGAGCAGTTCTTC.

The chain employs TRBV6-6 and TRBJ1-4; TRBD1 agrees at 8 bases. The CDR3 spans 15 residues. V lost 5 bases, J lost 3 bases, and 5 bases stayed unmatched. Germline V gene data show CDR1 as MNHNY and CDR2 as SVGAGI (reference sequence). In DNA form, the CDR3 reads TGTGCCAGCAGTGACTGGACAGGGCCTAATGAAAAACTGTTTTTT. It is translated as CASSDWTGPNEKLFF.

The J gene is TRBJ2-5, the V gene TRBV5-1; TRBD2 is a possible D gene (6 bases). Trimming removed 5 bases at V and 3 bases at J, with 14 bases between. The CDR3 has 14 amino acids. Germline values: CDR1 SGHRS, CDR2 YFSETQ. CDR3 in amino acids: CASRAGPREETQYF. In nucleotides, the CDR3 is TGCGCCAGCAGGGCGGGACCGCGGGAAGAGACCCAGTACTTC. The whole variable domain, remainder taken from reference TRBV5-1 and TRBJ2-5, is KAGVTQTPRYLIKTRGQQVTLSCSPISGHRSVSWYQQTPGQGLQFLFEYFSETQRNKGNFPGRFSGRQFSNSRSEMNVSTLELGDSALYLCASRAGPREETQYFGPGTRLLVL.

V gene TRBV25-1 combines with J gene TRBJ1-1; maybe TRBD1 (6 bases). The CDR3 has 16 amino acids. V was cut by 1 base and J by 4 bases, with 16 bases left in between. Per germline, CDR1 MGHDK and CDR2 SYGVNS. This CDR3 reads CASSESIGGASTEAFF. CDR3 sequence (DNA): TGTGCCAGCAGTGAATCGATAGGGGGGGCAAGCACTGAAGCTTTCTTT.